This entry lists 9 T cell receptor beta chains sequenced from one sample in a study of T-cell reconstitution after alpha-beta-depleted transplantation in children. Unique molecular identifiers were incorporated during preparation of the TCRbeta library. TCRdb fed the PCR reads into MiXCR, producing one record per CDR3 protein. The repertoire holds around 420,000 distinct CDR3 sequences, with around 16% as singletons. The material was PBMCs, mostly from graft donor cells, obtained 360 days after TCRalphabeta/CD19-depleted stem cell transplant. The receptors come from a boy in the first two years of life who had a stem cell transplant for Wiskott-Aldrich syndrome, so the T cells may come from the graft donor.

The V call is TRBV2, the J call TRBJ2-2, with D unclear. Germline CDR1 SNHLY, CDR2 FYNNEI. Trimming removed 7 bases from V and 0 bases from J, with 12 bases in between. The CDR3 length is 15 residues. In nucleotides, the CDR3 is TGTGCCAGCATGAGCCCAAGACCGAACACCGGGGAGCTGTTTTTT. Amino acid sequence: CASMSPRPNTGELFF.

A few counts support this clonotype. The chain joins TRBV5-1 to TRBJ2-5, with D uncertain. V dropped 2 bases and J dropped 5 bases, with 13 bases sitting between them. Germline V gene data show CDR1 as SGHRS and CDR2 as YFSETQ. This CDR3 spans 14 amino acids. The chain's CDR3 is CASSFRISEETQYF. DNA for the CDR3: TGCGCCAGCAGCTTCAGGATTTCGGAGGAGACCCAGTACTTC.

The chain recombines TRBV4-1 with TRBJ2-5; D is perhaps TRBD1 (6 bases). With 4 bases removed from V and 2 bases from J, the gap between germline ends came to 17 bases. The germline V gene encodes CDR1 MGHRA and CDR2 YSYEKL. The CDR3 runs to 16 residues. The CDR3, as DNA: TGCGCCAGCAGCCTCGGAGACAGGAACACACAAGAGACCCAGTACTTC. Translating it yields CASSLGDRNTQETQYF.

This clonotype was seen only a few times. The V and J genes are TRBV12-3 or TRBV12-4 and TRBJ1-5, with D perhaps TRBD1 (5 bases). Between the trimmed V and J ends, which lost 6 bases and 0 bases, there was a span of 18 bases. The CDR3 has 17 residues. In nucleotides, the CDR3 is TGTGCCAGCAGCAAACCCGCAGGGCCCTATAGCAATCAGCCCCAGCATTTT. Protein: CASSKPAGPYSNQPQHF.

This clonotype was observed a handful of times. The rearrangement links TRBV6-1 to TRBJ1-2, with a possible D match to TRBD1 (5 bases). The CDR3 totals 14 residues. CDR1 and CDR2 from the germline V gene are MNHNS and SASEGT. Trimming cost V 2 bases and J 5 bases, with 12 bases left between them. The CDR3 region has the DNA TGTGCCAGCAGTGAACAGGGCCCGGTATATGGCTACACCTTC. This encodes CASSEQGPVYGYTF.

This chain joins TRBV7-2 and TRBJ2-5; 9 positions agree with TRBD1. This CDR3 has 16 residues. V lost 1 base, J lost 2 bases, and 5 bases stayed unmatched. In germline, CDR1 is SGHTA, CDR2 FQGNSA. In DNA form, the CDR3 reads TGTGCCAGCAGCTTAGGTGGGACAGGGTTACAAGAGACCCAGTACTTC. Amino acids: CASSLGGTGLQETQYF.

The J gene is TRBJ2-1, the V gene TRBV7-8; D may be TRBD1 (6 bases). From germline, CDR1 is SGHVS and CDR2 FQNEAQ. This CDR3 has 17 residues. V was cut by 6 bases and J by 5 bases, with 23 bases left in between. The CDR3 DNA reads as TGTGCCAGCAGATCAAGTCCCGGGACACTCGCTAACAATGAGCAGTTCTTC. Its translation: CASRSSPGTLANNEQFF.

This chain connects TRBV12-3 or TRBV12-4 to TRBJ2-3; TRBD1 might be the D (6 bases). The CDR3 has 16 amino acids. V shed 3 bases and J shed 0 bases, with 13 bases lying between them. CDR3 sequence: CASSFGDIPSTDTQYF. In DNA form, the CDR3 reads TGTGCCAGCAGTTTTGGGGACATCCCTAGCACAGATACGCAGTATTTT.

This clonotype was recorded at least ten times. This chain uses TRBV29-1 with TRBJ2-7, with D hard to call. The CDR3 spans 11 residues. CDR1 and CDR2 from the germline V gene are SQVTM and ANQGSEA. Trimming removed 4 bases from V and 4 bases from J, with 8 bases in between. CDR3 in DNA: TGCAGCGTTGTGACCGCATACGAGCAGTACTTC. This sequence encodes CSVVTAYEQYF.